These T cell receptor beta chains were read from a single sample in a study of blood T cell repertoires in COVID-19. Some clones are missing from TCRdb's copy, which holds only in-frame ones; the method was immunoSEQ multiplex PCR. The repertoire includes 250,000 to 300,000 clones, roughly nine tenths of them detected once, and roughly 1.2% sits in the top ten. The source material was PBMCs or T cells enriched from blood (not recorded which). These receptors originate from a human donor in a cohort exposed to, infected with or recovered from COVID-19 (not recorded which). The donor label of this sample is uncertain. Both conserved end residues are part of each CDR3. The order of the fields is V gene, J gene, CDR3 protein.

>TRBV5-6|TRBJ1-2
CASSYDSLNSYGYTF
>TRBV7-9|TRBJ1-2
CASSTTPGIDGYTF
>TRBV7-6|TRBJ2-2
CASSLESAGLAVTGELFF
>TRBV5-6|TRBJ2-7
CASSSPGGSYEQYF
>TRBV7-8|TRBJ1-2
CASSLDGVGYTF
>TRBV27|TRBJ2-7
CASSLGQAIYEQYF
>TRBV29-1|TRBJ2-1
CSVMDRTSYNEQFF
>TRBV10-2|TRBJ1-2
CASSHGEGYTF
>TRBV4-1|TRBJ2-3
CASSHWAGVTDTQYF
>TRBV28|TRBJ2-7
CASSLLGPYEQYF
>TRBV29-1|TRBJ2-2
CSVKGTTDGELFF
>TRBV10-2|TRBJ1-2
CASAPRRGGYGYTF
>TRBV30|TRBJ1-2
CAWTLNFYGYTF
>TRBV5-4|TRBJ1-2
CASSMDAGDYGYTF
>TRBV30|TRBJ2-3
CAWGGRSTDTQYF
>TRBV30|TRBJ2-2
CAWTRGRYTGELFF
>TRBV3-1/TRBV3-2|TRBJ1-5
CASSQDRWGAAGNQPQHF
>TRBV11-2|TRBJ2-2
CASSSTPDRGAGELFF
>TRBV14|TRBJ2-2
CASSQATNTGELFF
>TRBV10-3|TRBJ1-1
CAISDGSGNTEAFF
>TRBV30|TRBJ2-7
CAPSPPGGGYEQYF
>TRBV30|TRBJ1-2
CAWSRGQAYGYTF
>TRBV10-3|TRBJ2-2
CAIRGQANTGELFF